This T cell receptor beta chain appears in the sequencing data of a study of blood T cell repertoires in COVID-19. Across the whole study: The samples span acute and convalescent COVID-19 from the United States, Italy and Spain. From T cells, B-cell-depleted T cells, or PBMCs came the material, which was cDNA or gDNA.

Original methodology: Estimation of nucleated cell counts relied on the amplification of reference gene primers. Generated by immunoSEQ multiplex PCR, the TCRdb table keeps only in-frame clones and is missing some. That table supplies the V and J calls and clone size; D and trimming were determined from the DNA. This sample yields some 110,000 clones, of which just under 85% are seen a single time; roughly 3.3% belongs to the top ten. The junction had 19 bases not matched to a gene; V was cut back by 4 bases and J by 0 bases. The CDR3 has 22 amino acids. Germline CDR1 LGHDT, CDR2 YNNKEL (reference sequence).

The J gene is TRBJ2-1, the V gene TRBV3-1 (or the pseudogene TRBV3-2); 12 nucleotides align to TRBD2. Specimen: peripheral blood. The clonotype originates from an elderly woman with active or convalescent COVID-19. CDR3 sequence (DNA): TGTGCCAGCAGCCGACTCTCACCTCTAGCGGGAGGGCCCCTTAGCTCCTACAATGAGCAGTTCTTC. Protein sequence: CASSRLSPLAGGPLSSYNEQFF.